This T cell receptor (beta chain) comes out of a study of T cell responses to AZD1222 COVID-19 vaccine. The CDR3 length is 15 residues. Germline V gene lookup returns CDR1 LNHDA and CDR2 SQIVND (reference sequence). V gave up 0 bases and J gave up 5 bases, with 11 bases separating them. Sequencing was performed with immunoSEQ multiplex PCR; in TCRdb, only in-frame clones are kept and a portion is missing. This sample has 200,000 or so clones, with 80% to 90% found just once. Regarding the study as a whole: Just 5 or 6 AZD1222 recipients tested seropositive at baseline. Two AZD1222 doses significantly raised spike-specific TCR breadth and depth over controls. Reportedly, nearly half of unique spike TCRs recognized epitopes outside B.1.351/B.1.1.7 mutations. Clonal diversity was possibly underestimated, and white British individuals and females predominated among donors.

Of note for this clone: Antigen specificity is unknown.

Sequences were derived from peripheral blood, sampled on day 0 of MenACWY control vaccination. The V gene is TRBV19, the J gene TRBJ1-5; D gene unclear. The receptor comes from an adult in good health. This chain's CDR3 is CASSIEAARYQPQHF. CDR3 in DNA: TGTGCCAGTAGTATAGAGGCGGCTCGTTATCAGCCCCAGCATTTT.